These T cell receptor beta chains were read from a single sample in a study of CD8 T cells in ankylosing spondylitis. TCRdb analysed the 5' RACE reads with MiXCR anew, one entry per CDR3 protein. Here the sample spans roughly 250,000 distinct CDR3 sequences, about 10% being singletons. The sequencing input was blood, either unsorted or a sorted T cell fraction (not recorded which). The receptor source for this set is a male donor with ankylosing spondylitis or in good health (not recorded which). The CDR3 runs from the conserved cysteine through the conserved F or W. D genes are given only for firm matches. Clone size appears in some rows only: once, few, many, or a class for an expanded clone.

J gene,V gene,D gene,clone size,CDR3 protein,CDR3 DNA
TRBJ2-3,TRBV20-1,TRBD2,many,CSASTGLARPADTQYF,TGCAGTGCTTCTACGGGACTAGCCCGTCCCGCAGATACGCAGTATTTT
TRBJ2-1,TRBV30,.,.,CAWSVGRVYEQFF,TGTGCCTGGAGTGTGGGCAGGGTGTACGAGCAGTTCTTC
TRBJ2-6,TRBV7-2,.,few,CASSPGVGANVLTF,TGTGCCAGCAGCCCCGGGGTTGGGGCCAACGTCCTGACTTTC
TRBJ1-2,TRBV3-1,TRBD1,many,CASSQDPTQGPYGYTF,TGTGCCAGCAGCCAAGATCCCACACAGGGGCCCTATGGCTACACCTTC
TRBJ1-1,TRBV7-6,.,many,CASSPTVNTEAFF,TGTGCCAGCAGTCCCACGGTGAACACTGAAGCTTTCTTT
TRBJ2-3,TRBV29-1,TRBD2,many,CSAGAGGYTDTQYF,TGCAGCGCTGGAGCGGGGGGGTACACAGATACGCAGTATTTT
TRBJ2-1,TRBV4-1,TRBD1,many,CASSLLTGQPFNEQFF,TGCGCCAGCAGCCTCTTGACAGGGCAACCCTTCAATGAGCAGTTCTTC
TRBJ2-6,TRBV30,TRBD2,many,CAWSVGGVDGANVLTF,TGTGCCTGGAGTGTTGGGGGGGTTGATGGGGCCAACGTCCTGACTTTC
TRBJ2-1,TRBV10-2,TRBD2,many,CASKKSGDYAYNEQFF,TGCGCCAGCAAAAAGAGTGGGGACTACGCCTACAATGAGCAGTTCTTC
TRBJ2-1,TRBV2,.,few,CASSGVEQQFF,TGTGCCAGCAGTGGGGTTGAGCAACAGTTCTTC
TRBJ2-6,TRBV4-1,TRBD1,many,CASSPLDRAEGANVLTF,TGCGCCAGCAGCCCCCTGGACAGGGCAGAAGGGGCCAACGTCCTGACTTTC
TRBJ2-7,TRBV2,TRBD2,many,CASSRGLAGSYEQYF,TGTGCCAGCAGTCGGGGGCTAGCGGGTTCCTACGAGCAGTACTTC
TRBJ2-1,TRBV20-1,TRBD2,few,CSAVTSGRGLRINEQFF,TGCAGTGCGGTGACTAGCGGGAGGGGCCTCCGGATCAATGAGCAGTTCTTC
TRBJ2-7,TRBV4-1,TRBD2,many,CASSQGGLAGDEQYF,TGCGCCAGCAGCCAAGGGGGACTAGCGGGAGATGAGCAGTACTTC
TRBJ2-6,TRBV20-1,.,.,CSVDGGSGANVLTF,TGCAGTGTGGATGGGGGCTCTGGGGCCAACGTCCTGACTTTC
TRBJ2-1,TRBV9,.,.,CASSVVGRVWDEQFF,TGTGCCAGCAGCGTAGTTGGCAGGGTTTGGGATGAGCAGTTCTTC
TRBJ2-3,TRBV9,TRBD2,many,CASSVAAGVSTDTQYF,TGTGCCAGCAGCGTAGCCGCGGGAGTTAGCACAGATACGCAGTATTTT
TRBJ2-1,TRBV5-1,.,many,CASSLARTDPNEQFF,TGCGCCAGCAGCTTGGCACGGACAGATCCTAATGAGCAGTTCTTC
TRBJ2-1,TRBV5-6,TRBD2,.,CTSSLVVAGYNEQFF,TGTACCAGCAGCTTGGTGGTAGCGGGGTACAATGAGCAGTTCTTC
TRBJ2-1,TRBV7-2,TRBD2,few,CASRRGGTVVEQFF,TGTGCCAGCAGGCGGGGGGGCACCGTCGTGGAGCAGTTCTTC
TRBJ2-3,TRBV20-1,TRBD2,many,CSGTSGGEHTDTQYF,TGCAGTGGGACTAGCGGGGGGGAACACACAGATACGCAGTATTTT
TRBJ2-5,TRBV5-1,TRBD1,many,CASSLAPSTGEETQYF,TGCGCCAGCAGCTTGGCTCCTAGTACAGGGGAGGAGACCCAGTACTTC
TRBJ2-3,TRBV6-1,.,many,CASSRWGSTDTQYF,TGTGCCAGCAGTCGGTGGGGGAGCACAGATACGCAGTATTTT
TRBJ1-1,TRBV4-2,.,many,CASSQEYRDTEAFF,TGTGCCAGCAGCCAAGAGTATCGGGACACTGAAGCTTTCTTT
TRBJ1-2,TRBV2,.,many,CASRSDLGYGYTF,TGTGCCAGCAGGTCGGACCTTGGGTATGGCTACACCTTC
TRBJ2-3,TRBV29-1,.,many,CSAGRSTDTQYF,TGCAGCGCTGGACGGAGCACAGATACGCAGTATTTT
TRBJ2-2,TRBV20-1,.,many,CSARGSGNTGELFF,TGCAGTGCTAGGGGTAGCGGTAACACCGGGGAGCTGTTTTTT
TRBJ2-3,TRBV11-1,.,.,CASSPRGATQYF,TGTGCCAGCAGCCCCCGGGGGGCTACGCAGTATTTT
TRBJ2-1,TRBV12-3/TRBV12-4,TRBD2,many,CASSLPGLVNEQFF,TGTGCCAGCAGTTTACCGGGACTAGTCAATGAGCAGTTCTTC
TRBJ1-2,TRBV25-1,TRBD1,few,CATPDRGPNYGYTF,TGTGCCACTCCAGACAGGGGCCCTAACTATGGCTACACCTTC
TRBJ2-7,TRBV9,TRBD1,few,CASSRDRDEQYF,TGTGCCAGCAGTAGGGACAGGGACGAGCAGTACTTC
TRBJ1-2,TRBV25-1,.,many,CASSEYPENYGYTF,TGTGCCAGCAGTGAATACCCAGAGAACTATGGCTACACCTTC
TRBJ2-5,TRBV28,.,few,CATRTLHGETQYF,TGTGCCACCCGGACCTTACACGGAGAGACCCAGTACTTC
TRBJ1-1,TRBV30,.,.,CAWSGEGRRRTEAFF,TGTGCCTGGAGTGGGGAGGGGAGAAGGAGGACTGAAGCTTTCTTT
TRBJ1-1,TRBV19,.,.,CASSIDTAEAFF,TGTGCCAGTAGTATAGATACAGCTGAAGCTTTCTTT
TRBJ2-5,TRBV3-1,.,few,CASSYGLQETQYF,TGTGCCAGCAGTTACGGACTTCAAGAGACCCAGTACTTC
TRBJ2-2,TRBV2,.,many,CASSDAPTAINTGELFF,TGTGCCAGCAGTGATGCACCGACAGCAATTAACACCGGGGAGCTGTTTTTT
TRBJ2-5,TRBV4-1,.,.,CASSQDQGLLETQYF,TGCGCCAGCAGCCAAGATCAGGGACTCCTCGAGACCCAGTACTTC
TRBJ2-5,TRBV12-3/TRBV12-4,TRBD1,medium-sized,CASSRGQGQETQYF,TGTGCCAGCAGCAGAGGACAGGGGCAAGAGACCCAGTACTTC
TRBJ2-3,TRBV6-2/TRBV6-3,.,many,CASSYRETDTQYF,TGTGCCAGCAGTTACAGGGAAACAGATACGCAGTATTTT
TRBJ1-6,TRBV7-9,.,few,CASRTQGEGSPLHF,TGTGCCAGTCGGACTCAGGGAGAAGGTTCACCCCTCCACTTT